Each of the 4 T cell receptor beta chains below was sequenced from the same sample in a study of T cells after yellow fever vaccination. TCRdb analysed the 5' RACE reads with MiXCR anew, one entry per CDR3 protein. Among hundreds of thousands of distinct CDR3 sequences listed, 17% were seen once. The starting material was PBMCs, obtained roughly 5 days after the first yellow fever vaccination. Receptors were obtained from a man aged 18 to 30 who received the YFV17D yellow fever vaccine.

The chain joins TRBV20-1 to TRBJ2-1; D unclear. The CDR3 loop spans 14 amino acids. Between the trimmed V and J ends, which lost 3 bases and 0 bases, there was a span of 9 bases. Germline CDR1 is DFQATT and CDR2 is SNEGSKA (reference sequence). The CDR3 coding sequence is TGCAGTGCTAGCGCTTGGAGCTCCTACAATGAGCAGTTCTTC. Protein sequence: CSASAWSSYNEQFF.

The CDR3 region is CASSLVGARGAFF. Here the CDR3 DNA reads TGTGCCAGCAGCTTAGTAGGGGCTAGGGGAGCTTTCTTT. This rearrangement joins TRBV7-2 to TRBJ1-1; D is possibly TRBD1 (5 bases). CDR1 and CDR2 (germline): SGHTA, FQGNSA. V lost 1 base to trimming and J lost 10 bases, with 13 bases between them. This CDR3 spans 13 amino acids. The full variable domain, completed using reference TRBV7-2 and TRBJ1-1, is GAGVSQSPSNKVTEKGKDVELRCDPISGHTALYWYRQSLGQGLEFLIYFQGNSAPDKSGLPSDRFSAERTGGSVSTLTIQRTQQEDSAVYLCASSLVGARGAFFGQGTRLTVV.

V gene TRBV7-2 combines with J gene TRBJ2-2, with 8 bases lining up with TRBD1. The CDR3 sequence is 14 residues long. V was pared by 4 bases and J by 6 bases, with 4 bases of the junction left unmatched. Per germline, CDR1 SGHTA and CDR2 FQGNSA. The CDR3 spells CASSSLDRAGELFF. The CDR3 nucleotides read TGTGCCAGCAGCTCATTGGACAGGGCCGGGGAGCTGTTTTTT.

There are a few counts of this clonotype. The rearrangement links TRBV9 to TRBJ2-1; D may be TRBD2 (7 bases). Germline V gene data show CDR1 as SGDLS and CDR2 as YYNGEE. CDR3 length equals 15 residues. Trimming left V 2 bases short and J 6 bases short, with 15 bases between. CDR3 coding DNA: TGTGCCAGCAGCGTTGCGGGGGCACCCGGCAATGAGCAGTTCTTC. This codes for CASSVAGAPGNEQFF.